The 5 T cell receptor beta chains reported below all come from one sample, sequenced in a study of T cells after yellow fever vaccination. MiXCR was run by TCRdb on the 5' RACE reads, yielding one entry per CDR3 protein. The sample comprises approximately 140,000 distinct CDR3 sequences, less than 9.5% of which are singletons, and roughly 0.73% rests with the top ten. The starting material was CD4+ T cells sorted from PBMCs, obtained 5 days after the yellow fever booster vaccination. All receptors come from a man aged 25 to 45 who received the YFV17D yellow fever vaccine.

This clonotype was seen only a few times. The J gene is TRBJ1-4, the V gene TRBV20-1; D is possibly TRBD1 (5 bases). CDR1 is DFQATT and CDR2 is SNEGSKA in the germline V gene (reference sequence). The V end lost 6 bases, the J end lost 8 bases, and 16 bases lay between the germline ends. CDR3 size: 13 residues. The DNA of the CDR3 is TGCAGTGCCCTCTTCGGGGCAGCGGAAAAACTGTTTTTT. Its translation: CSALFGAAEKLFF.

At least ten counts were recorded for this clonotype. V gene TRBV5-1 combines with J gene TRBJ1-5; the D is unclear. V lost 0 bases to trimming and J lost 4 bases, with 11 bases between them. The germline V gene has CDR1 SGHRS and CDR2 YFSETQ. There are 15 residues in the CDR3. CDR3 sequence: CASSLDSPANQPQHF. CDR3 nucleotide sequence: TGCGCCAGCAGCTTGGACAGTCCGGCGAATCAGCCCCAGCATTTT.

This clonotype was observed at least ten times. This chain joins TRBV10-3 and TRBJ2-5; D not certain. Germline assignment: CDR1 ENHRY and CDR2 SYGVKD. CDR3 length: 14 amino acids. V lost 0 bases and J 5 bases, leaving 10 bases between the germline ends. The CDR3 bases are TGTGCCATCAGTGAGTCCTCAGGCGCCGAGACCCAGTACTTC. It yields the protein CAISESSGAETQYF.

At least ten counts were recorded for this clonotype. V usage is TRBV20-1 and J usage is TRBJ1-1; D not resolved. The CDR3 is made up of 13 amino acids. Trimming removed 3 bases at V and 1 base at J, with 9 bases between. From germline, CDR1 is DFQATT and CDR2 SNEGSKA (reference sequence). DNA of the CDR3: TGCAGTGCTAGCGACGGACCGAACACTGAAGCTTTCTTT. It specifies CSASDGPNTEAFF.

This clonotype was counted many times. V gene TRBV5-6 combines with J gene TRBJ2-3, with unresolved D. The CDR3 is 13 amino acids. Trimming took off 3 bases at V and 2 bases at J, with 7 bases between the two ends. Germline V gene lookup returns CDR1 SGHDT and CDR2 YYEEEE. The CDR3 coding sequence is TGTGCCAGCAGCTCAGTGTTCACAGATACGCAGTATTTT. It is translated as CASSSVFTDTQYF. The variable domain in full, with the rest retrieved from reference TRBV5-6 and TRBJ2-3, is DAGVTQSPTHLIKTRGQQVTLRCSPKSGHDTVSWYQQALGQGPQFIFQYYEEEERQRGNFPDRFSGHQFPNYSSELNVNALLLGDSALYLCASSSVFTDTQYFGPGTRLTVL.